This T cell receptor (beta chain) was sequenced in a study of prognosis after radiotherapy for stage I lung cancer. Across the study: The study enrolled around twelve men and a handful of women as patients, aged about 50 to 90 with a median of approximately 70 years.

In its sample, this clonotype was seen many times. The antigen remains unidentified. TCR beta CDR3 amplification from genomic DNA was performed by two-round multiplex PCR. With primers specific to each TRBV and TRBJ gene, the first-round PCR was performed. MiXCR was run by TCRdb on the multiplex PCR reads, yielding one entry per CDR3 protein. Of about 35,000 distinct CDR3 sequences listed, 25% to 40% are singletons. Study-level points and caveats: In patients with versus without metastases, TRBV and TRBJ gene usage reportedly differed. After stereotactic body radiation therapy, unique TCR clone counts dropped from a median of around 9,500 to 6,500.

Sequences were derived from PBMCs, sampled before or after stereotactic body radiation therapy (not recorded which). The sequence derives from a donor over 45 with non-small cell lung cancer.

The CDR3 sequence: CASSQDGGGETEAFF. The CDR3 region has the DNA TGCGCCAGCAGCCAAGACGGGGGGGGCGAGACTGAAGCTTTCTTT. J is TRBJ1-1 and V is TRBV4-3; the D gene is possibly TRBD1 (6 bases). V was clipped by 0 bases and J by 5 bases, with 13 bases between them. The V gene's germline CDR1 is LGHNA and CDR2 YSLEER. This CDR3 contains 15 residues.